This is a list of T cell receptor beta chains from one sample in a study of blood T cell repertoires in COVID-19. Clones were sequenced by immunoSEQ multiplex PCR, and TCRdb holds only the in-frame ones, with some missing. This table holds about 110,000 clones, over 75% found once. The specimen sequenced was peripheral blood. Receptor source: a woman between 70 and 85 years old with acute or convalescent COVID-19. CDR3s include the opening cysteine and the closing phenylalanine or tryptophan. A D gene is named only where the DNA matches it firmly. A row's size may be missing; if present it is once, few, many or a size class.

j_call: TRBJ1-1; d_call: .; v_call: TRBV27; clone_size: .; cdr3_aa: CASKTGEVGAEAFF; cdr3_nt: TGTGCCAGCAAAACGGGGGAGGTTGGTGCTGAAGCTTTCTTT
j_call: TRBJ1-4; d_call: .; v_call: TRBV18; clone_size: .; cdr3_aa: CASSGRGRRDEKLFF; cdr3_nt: TGTGCCAGCTCGGGGCGTGGGCGCAGGGATGAAAAACTGTTTTTT
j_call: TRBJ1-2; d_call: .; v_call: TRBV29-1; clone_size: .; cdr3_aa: CSVGGGYYGYTF; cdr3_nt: TGCAGCGTTGGAGGGGGTTACTATGGCTACACCTTC
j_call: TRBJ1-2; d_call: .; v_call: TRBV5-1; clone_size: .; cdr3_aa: CASSLEWSGYTF; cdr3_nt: TGCGCCAGCAGCTTGGAGTGGAGCGGCTACACCTTC
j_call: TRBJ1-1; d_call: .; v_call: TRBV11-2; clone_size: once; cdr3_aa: CASSTTGYGTEAFF; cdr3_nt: TGTGCCAGCAGCACGACAGGTTATGGGACTGAAGCTTTCTTT
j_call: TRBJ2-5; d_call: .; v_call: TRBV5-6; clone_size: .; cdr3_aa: CASSLGPSISETQYF; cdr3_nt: TGTGCCAGCAGCTTAGGCCCTAGCATTTCAGAGACCCAGTACTTC
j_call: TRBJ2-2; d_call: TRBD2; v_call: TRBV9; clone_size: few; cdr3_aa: CASSGKGTSGRVSPGELFF; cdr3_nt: TGTGCCAGCAGCGGAAAAGGGACTAGCGGGAGAGTTTCCCCCGGGGAGCTGTTTTTT
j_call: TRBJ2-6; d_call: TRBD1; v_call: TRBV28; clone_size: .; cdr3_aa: CASSLRTGGSGANVLTF; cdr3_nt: TGTGCCAGCAGTTTACGGACAGGGGGCTCTGGGGCCAACGTCCTGACTTTC
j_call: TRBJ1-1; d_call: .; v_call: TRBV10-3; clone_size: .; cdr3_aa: CAISQGGDTEAFF; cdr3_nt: TGTGCCATCAGTCAGGGTGGGGACACTGAAGCTTTCTTT
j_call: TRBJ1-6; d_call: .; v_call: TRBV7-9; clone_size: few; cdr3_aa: CASSLGGYDNSPLHF; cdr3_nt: TGTGCCAGCAGCTTAGGCGGTTACGACAATTCACCCCTCCACTTT
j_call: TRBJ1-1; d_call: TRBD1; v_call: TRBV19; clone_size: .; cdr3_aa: CASTSYQGAKAFF; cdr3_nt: TGTGCCAGTACCTCCTACCAGGGGGCGAAAGCTTTCTTT
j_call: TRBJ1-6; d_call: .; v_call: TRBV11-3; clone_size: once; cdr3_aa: CASSLMRNSPLHF; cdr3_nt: TGTGCCAGCAGCTTAATGCGGAATTCACCCCTCCACTTT
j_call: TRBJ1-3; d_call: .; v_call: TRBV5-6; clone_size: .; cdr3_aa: CASSFGSPISSGNTIYF; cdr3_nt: TGTGCCAGCAGCTTTGGCTCTCCGATAAGCTCTGGAAACACCATATATTTT
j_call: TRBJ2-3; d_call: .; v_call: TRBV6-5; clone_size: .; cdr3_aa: CASVAGSTDTQYF; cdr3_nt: TGTGCCAGCGTGGCGGGGAGCACAGATACGCAGTATTTT
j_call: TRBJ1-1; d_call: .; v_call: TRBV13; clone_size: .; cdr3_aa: CASSQSGGWNTEAFF; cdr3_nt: TGTGCCAGCAGCCAAAGTGGGGGCTGGAACACTGAAGCTTTCTTT
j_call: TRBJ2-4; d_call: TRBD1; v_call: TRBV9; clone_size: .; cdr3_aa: CASSVGQGYIQYF; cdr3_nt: TGTGCCAGCAGCGTTGGACAGGGCTACATTCAGTACTTC
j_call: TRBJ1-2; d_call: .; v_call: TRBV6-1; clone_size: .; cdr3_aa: CASSDRNYGYTF; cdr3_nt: TGTGCCAGCAGTGACAGAAACTATGGCTACACCTTC
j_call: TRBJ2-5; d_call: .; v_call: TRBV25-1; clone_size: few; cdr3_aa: CASSWTVGETQYF; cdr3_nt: TGTGCCAGCAGTTGGACAGTAGGAGAGACCCAGTACTTC
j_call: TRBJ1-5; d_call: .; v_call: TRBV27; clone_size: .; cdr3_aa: CASSLQGSGNQPQHF; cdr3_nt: TGTGCCAGCAGTTTACAGGGTTCGGGCAATCAGCCCCAGCATTTT
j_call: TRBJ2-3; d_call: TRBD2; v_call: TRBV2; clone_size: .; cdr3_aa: CASSEALTSGTDTQYF; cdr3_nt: TGTGCCAGCAGTGAAGCCCTAACTAGCGGCACAGATACGCAGTATTTT
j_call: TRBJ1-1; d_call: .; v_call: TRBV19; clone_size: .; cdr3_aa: CASSDREGIGTEAFF; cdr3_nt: TGTGCCAGTAGTGACCGGGAGGGAATCGGCACTGAAGCTTTCTTT
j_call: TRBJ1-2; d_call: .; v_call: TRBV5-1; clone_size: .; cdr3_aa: CASSSEARSTYGYTF; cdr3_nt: TGCGCCAGCAGTTCCGAGGCGAGGTCCACATATGGCTACACCTTC
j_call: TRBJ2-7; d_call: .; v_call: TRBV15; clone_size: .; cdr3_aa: CATSRDLGDEQYF; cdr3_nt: TGTGCCACCAGCAGAGATCTGGGCGACGAGCAGTACTTC
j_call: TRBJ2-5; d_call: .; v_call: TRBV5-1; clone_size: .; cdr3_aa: CASSAAETQYF; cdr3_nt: TGCGCCAGCAGCGCGGCAGAGACCCAGTACTTC
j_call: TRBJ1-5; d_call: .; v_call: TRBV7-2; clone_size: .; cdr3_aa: CASSLGGSQPQHF; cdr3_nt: TGTGCCAGCAGCTTAGGAGGGAGCCAGCCCCAGCATTTT
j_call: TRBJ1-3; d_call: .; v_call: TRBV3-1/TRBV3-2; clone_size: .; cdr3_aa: CASSRGGSGSGNTIYF; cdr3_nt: TGTGCCAGCAGCCGGGGGGGATCCGGGTCTGGAAACACCATATATTTT
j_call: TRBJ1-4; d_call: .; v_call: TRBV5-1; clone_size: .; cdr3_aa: CASRTEPKEKLFF; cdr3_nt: TGCGCCAGTAGGACAGAGCCGAAAGAAAAACTGTTTTTT
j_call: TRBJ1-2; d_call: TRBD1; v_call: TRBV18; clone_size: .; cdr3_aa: CASSPPMDRVGYTF; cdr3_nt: TGTGCCAGCTCACCACCTATGGACAGGGTCGGTTACACCTTC
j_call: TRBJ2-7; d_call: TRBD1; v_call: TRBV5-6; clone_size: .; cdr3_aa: CASSQGTGLREQYF; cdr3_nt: TGTGCCAGCAGCCAAGGGACAGGTTTAAGGGAGCAGTACTTC
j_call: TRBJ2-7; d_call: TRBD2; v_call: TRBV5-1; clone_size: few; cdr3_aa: CASSLGLAGAGEQYF; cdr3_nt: TGCGCCAGCAGCTTAGGACTAGCGGGAGCTGGCGAGCAGTACTTC
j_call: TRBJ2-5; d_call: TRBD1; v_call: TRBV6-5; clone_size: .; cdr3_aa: CASSPDRGRGKTQYF; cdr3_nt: TGTGCCAGCAGCCCCGACAGGGGGCGGGGAAAGACCCAGTACTTC
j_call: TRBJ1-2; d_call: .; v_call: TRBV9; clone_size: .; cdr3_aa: CASSTNYGYTF; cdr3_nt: TGTGCCAGCAGTACTAACTATGGCTACACCTTC
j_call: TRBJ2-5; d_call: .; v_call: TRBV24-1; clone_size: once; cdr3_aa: CATSGLNAGRMQETQYF; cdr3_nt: TGTGCCACCAGTGGCCTAAATGCGGGACGGATGCAAGAGACCCAGTACTTC
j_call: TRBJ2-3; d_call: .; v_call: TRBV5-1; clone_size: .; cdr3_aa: CASSGGGGRSTDTQYF; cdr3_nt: TGCGCCAGCAGCGGGGGCGGGGGACGGAGCACAGATACGCAGTATTTT
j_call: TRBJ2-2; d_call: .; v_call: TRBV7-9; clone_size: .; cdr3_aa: CASSFRNTGELFF; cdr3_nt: TGTGCCAGCAGCTTTAGGAACACCGGGGAGCTGTTTTTT
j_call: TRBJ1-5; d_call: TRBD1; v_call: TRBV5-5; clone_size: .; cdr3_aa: CASSWRQGGLGSNQPQHF; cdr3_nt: TGTGCCAGCAGCTGGCGACAGGGCGGATTAGGGAGCAATCAGCCCCAGCATTTT